These 32 T cell receptor beta chains came from one sample sequenced in a study of T cell responses to AZD1222 COVID-19 vaccine. Method: immunoSEQ multiplex PCR; TCRdb's copy keeps in-frame clones and lacks some. The table records some 150,000 clones, 90% of them present only once. The material sequenced was peripheral blood, taken on day 0 of AZD1222 vaccination. Source of these receptors: an adult in good health.

The chain combines TRBV15 with TRBJ1-1; 9 nucleotides align to TRBD1. From germline, CDR1 is LNHNV and CDR2 YYDKDF (reference sequence). The CDR3 has 17 residues. Losses at the gene ends were 1 base for V and 7 bases for J; bases not matched to a gene: 13. CDR3 nucleotide sequence: TGTGCCACCAGCAGAGTTAGGGACAGGGTGAAGGTTGGTGAAGCTTTCTTT. Amino acid sequence: CATSRVRDRVKVGEAFF.

The J gene is TRBJ1-5, the V gene TRBV13; weak D call: TRBD1 (6 bases). The V gene's germline CDR1 is PRHDT and CDR2 FYEKMQ (reference sequence). V was clipped by 0 bases and J by 8 bases, with 11 bases between them. The CDR3 is 14 amino acids. CDR3 region: CASSLGQGKEPQHF. CDR3 nucleotides: TGTGCCAGCAGCTTAGGCCAGGGGAAGGAGCCCCAGCATTTT. The complete variable domain, with remaining parts taken from reference TRBV13 and TRBJ1-5, reads AAGVIQSPRHLIKEKRETATLKCYPIPRHDTVYWYQQGPGQDPQFLISFYEKMQSDKGSIPDRFSAQQFSDYHSELNMSSLELGDSALYFCASSLGQGKEPQHFGDGTRLSIL.

The rearrangement joins TRBV28 to TRBJ2-1; the match to TRBD2 covers 7 bases. The CDR3 covers 16 residues. CDR1 MDHEN and CDR2 SYDVKM come from the germline V gene. V was clipped by 6 bases and J by 4 bases; unmatched bases: 12. The CDR3 nucleotides are TGTGCCAGCAGCCCCGATGGGCTAGCGGATTACAATGAGCAGTTCTTC. This sequence encodes CASSPDGLADYNEQFF.

This chain joins TRBV7-3 and TRBJ2-7; D gene unclear. Trimming pared 5 bases from V and 3 bases from J, leaving 11 bases between. Germline CDR1 SGHTA, CDR2 FQGTGA. This CDR3 spans 13 amino acids. The CDR3 bases are TGTGCCAGCAGCCTAGGACCAGACTACGAGCAGTACTTC. Amino acid sequence: CASSLGPDYEQYF.

The chain combines TRBV4-1 with TRBJ1-2; 8 bases match TRBD1. Germline trimming cut 3 bases from V and 7 bases from J; bases unmatched to any gene: 4. Looked up from germline, CDR1 is MGHRA and CDR2 is YSYEKL. The CDR3 is made up of 13 amino acids. CDR3 sequence: CASSQTGVAGYTF. The CDR3 bases are TGCGCCAGCAGCCAGACAGGGGTTGCTGGCTACACCTTC.

V usage is TRBV25-1 and J usage is TRBJ1-5, with TRBD1 matching 7 bases. The CDR3 totals 15 residues. V lost 4 bases to trimming and J lost 3 bases; unmatched junction nucleotides: 6. CDR1 is MGHDK and CDR2 is SYGVNS in the germline V gene. This chain's CDR3 is CASSGTGADNQPQHF. The CDR3 DNA is TGTGCCAGCAGTGGAACAGGGGCGGACAATCAGCCCCAGCATTTT.

The gene calls are TRBV24-1 and TRBJ2-1; D perhaps matches TRBD1 (6 bases). Trimming left V 9 bases short and J 0 bases short, with 14 bases between. The germline V gene encodes CDR1 KGHDR and CDR2 SFDVKD. The CDR3 spans 15 residues. The CDR3 loop reads CATSAPDSSYNEQFF. CDR3 nucleotides: TGTGCCACCTCCGCCCCGGACAGCTCCTACAATGAGCAGTTCTTC.

The chain has TRBV28 and TRBJ2-2, with D possibly TRBD1 on 6 matching bases. Germline V gene sequence: CDR1 MDHEN, CDR2 SYDVKM. The CDR3 extends over 15 amino acids. V was cut by 4 bases and J by 0 bases, with 9 bases left in between. The CDR3 region is CASSSGQTNTGELFF. CDR3 sequence (DNA): TGTGCCAGCAGTTCCGGACAGACGAACACCGGGGAGCTGTTTTTT. The variable domain in full, completed from reference TRBV28 and TRBJ2-2, reads DVKVTQSSRYLVKRTGEKVFLECVQDMDHENMFWYRQDPGLGLRLIYFSYDVKMKEKGDIPEGYSVSREKKERFSLILESASTNQTSMYLCASSSGQTNTGELFFGEGSRLTVL.

This chain links TRBV5-4 with TRBJ1-2; tentative D call: TRBD1 (5 bases). The CDR3 has 14 amino acids. Germline V gene sequence: CDR1 SGHNT, CDR2 YYREEE (reference sequence). V lost 7 bases to trimming and J lost 0 bases, with 13 bases between them. The CDR3 protein is CASGAWGANYGYTF. CDR3 DNA: TGTGCCAGCGGCGCGTGGGGGGCTAACTATGGCTACACCTTC.

This sequence joins TRBV7-9 and TRBJ1-2, with TRBD1 matching over 9 bases. Germline V lookup: CDR1 SEHNR, CDR2 FQNEAQ (reference sequence). CDR3 length equals 14 residues. V lost 5 bases and J lost 2; bases outside the gene matches: 3. CDR3 DNA sequence: TGTGCCAGCAGCCCAGGACAGGGGAACTATGGCTACACCTTC. Translating gives CASSPGQGNYGYTF.

This rearrangement joins TRBV28 to TRBJ1-4; 7 bases map to TRBD1. The CDR3 loop spans 14 amino acids. Losses at the gene ends were 6 bases for V and 5 bases for J; bases not matched to a gene: 6. CDR1 is MDHEN and CDR2 is SYDVKM in the germline V gene. CDR3 sequence reads: CASSLQGMNEKLFF. CDR3 bases: TGTGCCAGCAGCCTACAGGGGATGAATGAAAAACTGTTTTTT.

This clone was seen more than once but under ten times. This rearrangement joins TRBV6-4 to TRBJ1-4; D remains unclear. The CDR3 covers 14 residues. Germline V lookup: CDR1 MRHNA, CDR2 SNTAGT. Trimming took 11 bases from V and 3 from J, leaving 16 bases between them. CDR3 sequence (DNA): TGTGCCGGAAAAGCAACAAGCTCTAATGAAAAACTGTTTTTT. Its translation is CAGKATSSNEKLFF.

The CDR3 region is CSASYLAGTYEQYF. The CDR3 DNA follows: TGCAGTGCTAGTTATCTAGCGGGGACCTACGAGCAGTACTTC. V and J are TRBV20-1 and TRBJ2-7; 9 bases are shared with TRBD2. Germline CDR1 DFQATT, CDR2 SNEGSKA (reference sequence). V trimming: 3 bases; J trimming: 2 bases; junction bases outside the gene matches: 5. The CDR3 consists of 14 residues.

The chain recombines TRBV7-8 with TRBJ1-5; no clear D gene. Germline V gene sequence: CDR1 SGHVS, CDR2 FQNEAQ. The CDR3 extends over 14 amino acids. V lost 2 bases, J lost 6 bases, and 11 bases lay in between. The CDR3 loop reads CASSLPAPSQPQHF. CDR3 DNA: TGTGCCAGCAGCTTACCTGCCCCTTCTCAGCCCCAGCATTTT.

V and J are TRBV25-1 and TRBJ1-1; tentative D call: TRBD1 (5 bases). Germline CDR1 is MGHDK and CDR2 is SYGVNS. V lost 3 bases to trimming and J lost 2 bases, with 10 bases between them. This CDR3 contains 14 residues. CDR3 DNA: TGTGCCAGCAGTGAGGGGCAGATCAACACTGAAGCTTTCTTT. This codes for CASSEGQINTEAFF.

The chain links TRBV5-5 to TRBJ2-3, with 7 bases aligning to TRBD1. The germline V gene has CDR1 SGHKS and CDR2 YYEKEE (reference sequence). The ends lost 4 bases at V and 0 bases at J; junction bases unmatched: 2. CDR3 length: 14 amino acids. CDR3: CASSGTASTDTQYF. DNA of the CDR3: TGTGCCAGCAGCGGGACAGCAAGCACAGATACGCAGTATTTT.

The genes are TRBV3-1 (or the pseudogene TRBV3-2) and TRBJ2-1; D not certain. Trimming shortened V by 0 bases and J by 10 bases, and 19 bases separated the two germline ends. Germline V gene data show CDR1 as LGHDT and CDR2 as YNNKEL (reference sequence). The CDR3 is 16 residues long. This CDR3 is CASSQDLFGRPWEQFF. CDR3 in DNA: TGTGCCAGCAGCCAAGATCTTTTTGGCAGGCCATGGGAGCAGTTCTTC.

The V and J genes are TRBV6-2 or TRBV6-3 and TRBJ2-1; 8 nucleotides agree with TRBD2. CDR1 and CDR2 (germline): MNHEY, SVGEGT. This CDR3 spans 14 amino acids. Trimming at V came to 2 bases and at J to 9 bases, leaving 6 bases not matched to a gene. CDR3 DNA sequence: TGTGCCAGCAGTTACGCGGGACTAGATGGTGAGCAGTTCTTC. Translated: CASSYAGLDGEQFF.

This chain uses TRBV7-9 with TRBJ2-7; 14 nucleotides line up with TRBD2. The CDR3 is 19 amino acids. The V and J ends lost 5 bases and 1 base, in that order; junction bases with no gene match: 13. Germline V gene lookup returns CDR1 SEHNR and CDR2 FQNEAQ (reference sequence). The CDR3 DNA follows: TGTGCCAGCAGCGGGGTCCCGGGACTAGCGGGAGAATCGTCCTACGAGCAGTACTTC. This encodes CASSGVPGLAGESSYEQYF.

This clone was seen just once. V and J are TRBV19 and TRBJ2-2; 12 bases map to TRBD1. The CDR3 spans 16 residues. With 10 bases clipped from V and 4 bases from J, the junction kept 10 bases outside the gene matches. Germline V gives CDR1 LNHDA, CDR2 SQIVND (reference sequence). Here the CDR3 DNA reads TGTGCCACTATGGGAGGGACAGGGGGCCGCACCGGGGAGCTGTTTTTT. This sequence encodes CATMGGTGGRTGELFF.

The rearrangement links TRBV7-9 to TRBJ2-1, with 12 bases fitting TRBD2. This CDR3 comprises 18 residues. Trimming cost V 2 bases and J 7 bases; bases outside gene matches: 12. Germline CDR1 reads SEHNR; CDR2 reads FQNEAQ (reference sequence). CDR3 sequence (DNA): TGTGCCAGCAGCTTACCCCCACGACTAGCGGGAGCGGGTAATGAGCAGTTCTTC. Translation: CASSLPPRLAGAGNEQFF.

The V gene is TRBV6-2 or TRBV6-3, the J gene TRBJ2-1, with 13 nucleotides matching TRBD2. The V gene end was trimmed by 4 bases and the J gene end by 8 bases; junction bases not matched to a gene: 8. Germline-derived CDR1 and CDR2 are MNHEY and SVGEGT. The CDR3 is 16 residues long. The CDR3 coding sequence is TGTGCCAGCAGTTGGGGACTAGCGGGAAAAGGCTATGAGCAGTTCTTC. It yields the protein CASSWGLAGKGYEQFF.

This chain links TRBV28 with TRBJ1-1; 8 bases are a match to TRBD1. With V trimmed by 8 bases and J by 4 bases, 12 bases remained unmatched. This CDR3 comprises 15 residues. The germline V gene has CDR1 MDHEN and CDR2 SYDVKM. The CDR3 DNA is TGTGCCAGCCGACCACAGGGGGTTCGGACCACTGAAGCTTTCTTT. The encoded protein is CASRPQGVRTTEAFF.

The DNA of the CDR3 is TGTGCCAGCAGCAACTGGGACAGGGAAACCACTGAAGCTTTCTTT. Translation: CASSNWDRETTEAFF. This chain joins TRBV5-5 and TRBJ1-1; 9 bases map to TRBD1. Germline V CDR1 and CDR2: SGHKS, YYEKEE (reference sequence). The CDR3 contains 15 residues. Trimming removed 4 bases from V and 4 bases from J; junction bases left unmatched: 8.

The chain recombines TRBV9 with TRBJ2-5; D uncertain. V was pared by 1 base and J by 5 bases, with 15 bases between. Germline CDR1 reads SGDLS; CDR2 reads YYNGEE. CDR3 size: 15 residues. The CDR3 here is CASSVSAVSRETQYF. The CDR3 DNA is TGTGCCAGCAGCGTAAGCGCGGTTAGCAGGGAGACCCAGTACTTC.

The chain recombines TRBV18 with TRBJ2-3, with D unresolved. The CDR3 has 14 residues. Per germline, CDR1 KGHSH and CDR2 LQKENI. V was cut by 3 bases and J by 0 bases, with 7 bases left in between. The CDR3 region is CASSPGYSTDTQYF. The DNA for the CDR3 is TGTGCCAGCTCACCGGGGTACAGCACAGATACGCAGTATTTT.

This clone has just one count. V and J are TRBV7-2 and TRBJ2-1; TRBD2 matches at 7 bases. With V trimmed by 5 bases and J by 2 bases, 9 bases remained unmatched. Germline CDR1 is SGHTA and CDR2 is FQGNSA. The CDR3 spans 16 residues. This CDR3 is CASSPRRSGTYNEQFF. In DNA, the CDR3 is TGTGCCAGCAGCCCTCGGAGGAGCGGGACCTACAATGAGCAGTTCTTC.

The rearrangement links TRBV7-3 to TRBJ2-2; D not certain. Trimming removed 0 bases at V and 0 bases at J, with 11 bases between. Germline V CDR1 and CDR2: SGHTA, FQGTGA. The CDR3 spans 17 residues. The CDR3 region has the DNA TGTGCCAGCAGCTTAACGTCATTCGAGGCGAACACCGGGGAGCTGTTTTTT. This sequence encodes CASSLTSFEANTGELFF. Variable domain in full (rest from reference TRBV7-3 and TRBJ2-2): GAGVSQTPSNKVTEKGKYVELRCDPISGHTALYWYRQSLGQGPEFLIYFQGTGAADDSGLPNDRFFAVRPEGSVSTLKIQRTERGDSAVYLCASSLTSFEANTGELFFGEGSRLTVL.

This clone was counted between two and nine times. The gene calls are TRBV6-5 and TRBJ2-6, with D possibly called TRBD1 or TRBD2 (5 bases each). The CDR3 runs 15 residues. Trimming stripped 2 bases from V and 0 bases from J, with 5 bases between. Germline loops: CDR1 MNHEY, CDR2 SVGAGI. CDR3: CASSYGGSGANVLTF. CDR3 nucleotide sequence: TGTGCCAGCAGTTACGGGGGCTCTGGGGCCAACGTCCTGACTTTC.

The rearrangement uses TRBV27 and TRBJ2-1; the D gene is possibly TRBD2 (6 bases). Trimming stripped 4 bases from V and 7 bases from J, with 14 bases between. CDR3 length: 14 residues. Germline assignment: CDR1 MNHEY and CDR2 SMNVEV (reference sequence). The CDR3 is CASSWTGRSNEQFF. CDR3 nucleotides: TGTGCCAGCAGTTGGACCGGGAGATCTAATGAGCAGTTCTTC.

The chain employs TRBV29-1 and TRBJ2-2, with a possible D match to TRBD1 (5 bases). The germline V and J ends were trimmed by 0 bases and 4 bases, with 6 bases remaining between them. Per the germline V gene, CDR1 is SQVTM and CDR2 is ANQGSEA. CDR3 length: 13 amino acids. The CDR3 DNA reads as TGCAGCGTTGAAGACAGGGTCACCGGGGAGCTGTTTTTT. Its protein product is CSVEDRVTGELFF.

This chain joins TRBV21-1 and TRBJ1-2; the D call TRBD1 from the table was never checked on the DNA. TRBV21-1 is deemed a pseudogene. This CDR3 is 16 amino acids long. In nucleotides, the CDR3 is TGTGCCAGCAGCAAAACCCGACAGGAGAGGGACTATGGCTACACCTTC. Residues: CASSKTRQERDYGYTF.